Below, one TCR beta chain is given with its context. Its antigen is undetermined. Deep was the level at which the assay was run. In the original processing: Filtering differed since immunoSEQ provided only junctions, with no quality scores. The assay was immunoSEQ multiplex PCR, and TCRdb's table has in-frame clones only and misses some. V, J and clone size derive from that table, while D and trimming were established from the DNA sequence. Here the sample spans 2 million to 2.5 million clones, roughly 95% being singletons. V lost 4 bases, J lost 2 bases, and 21 bases lay in between. The CDR3 is 17 residues long. In germline, CDR1 is SNHLY, CDR2 FYNNEI. This entry is derived from a study of shared clonotypes between healthy human individuals. Study-level results: Estimated clonotype richness was generally higher in naive than memory subsets.

The donors, healthy adults who were HIV-negative, had experienced no recent acute infections or vaccinations. The receptor comes from a man between 18 and 35 years old in good health. The sample was naive CD4+ T cells sorted from blood. Documented subset: CD45RA+ positively selected. This chain connects TRBV2 to TRBJ2-7, with a weak D call TRBD1 (5 bases). CDR3 nucleotide sequence: TGTGCCAGCAGTGTTTCCCTTTTCTGGACAACCGCCTACGAGCAGTACTTC. Protein product: CASSVSLFWTTAYEQYF. The entire variable domain, with the rest obtained from reference TRBV2 and TRBJ2-7, is as follows: EPEVTQTPSHQVTQMGQEVILRCVPISNHLYFYWYRQILGQKVEFLVSFYNNEISEKSEIFDDQFSVERPDGSNFTLKIRSTKLEDSAMYFCASSVSLFWTTAYEQYFGPGTRLTVT.